Below, 21 T cell receptor beta chains from the same sample are listed, as sequenced in a study of OX40 agonist ivuxolimab in advanced cancers. This table comes from immunoSEQ multiplex PCR, and its TCRdb copy is limited to in-frame clones, with some not included. The sample shows about 15,000 clones, around two thirds of them seen only once. Source: CD4+ or CD8+ T cells sorted from blood, taken in a trial of the OX40 agonist ivuxolimab. Receptor source: an adult with an advanced solid tumor such as melanoma, head and neck, liver or kidney cancer.

The V call is TRBV9, the J call TRBJ2-7; D gene unclear. This CDR3 has 11 amino acids. Per germline, CDR1 SGDLS and CDR2 YYNGEE. The V gene lost 8 bases and the J gene lost 2 bases, with 8 bases spanning the gap. Written as DNA, the CDR3 is TGTGCCAGTGCGAGCACCTACGAGCAGTACTTC. Amino acids: CASASTYEQYF.

This clone was counted between two and nine times. The rearrangement joins TRBV7-6 to TRBJ2-1, with a weak D call TRBD2 (5 bases). Deletions cut 5 bases from V and 5 bases from J, with 13 bases between. This CDR3 is built from 14 residues. The germline V gene encodes CDR1 SGHVS and CDR2 FNYEAQ. The CDR3 DNA is TGTGCCAGCAGCACTAGATTGGCCGACAATGAGCAGTTCTTC. Protein: CASSTRLADNEQFF.

This clone qualifies as medium-sized. This sequence joins TRBV5-4 and TRBJ1-4; 8 bases align to TRBD1. The germline CDR1 and CDR2 sequences are SGHNT and YYREEE (reference sequence). This CDR3 has 16 residues. The V segment lost 2 bases and the J segment 6 bases; nucleotides outside the gene matches: 9. CDR3 DNA: TGTGCCAGCAGCTTCGACAGGGGTCTCGTTGATGAAAAACTGTTTTTT. As protein: CASSFDRGLVDEKLFF.

The CDR3 here is CASGKRGAQETQYF. The CDR3 region has the DNA TGTGCCAGCGGAAAACGGGGGGCACAAGAGACCCAGTACTTC. The V call is TRBV6-6, the J call TRBJ2-5; D is perhaps TRBD2 (7 bases). Germline lookup yields CDR1 MNHNY and CDR2 SVGAGI (reference sequence). CDR3 length: 14 residues. Between the trimmed V and J ends, which lost 8 bases and 2 bases, there was a span of 15 bases.

J is TRBJ1-3 and V is TRBV4-2; TRBD1 might be the D (6 bases). Germline V gives CDR1 LGHNA, CDR2 YNFKEQ. The CDR3 contains 15 residues. V shed 3 bases and J shed 5 bases, with 14 bases lying between them. The CDR3 nucleotides read TGTGCCAGCAGCCAGCCAAGGGGGTTGAGAAACACCATATATTTT. It encodes CASSQPRGLRNTIYF.

V is TRBV5-4 and J is TRBJ2-5, with 9 positions matching TRBD2. Per the germline V gene, CDR1 is SGHNT and CDR2 is YYREEE (reference sequence). J was trimmed by 5 bases and V by 4 bases; bases with no gene match: 6. This CDR3 spans 14 amino acids. CDR3 coding DNA: TGTGCCAGCAGCATACTAGCGGGCTGGGAGACCCAGTACTTC. Its translation is CASSILAGWETQYF.

The CDR3 nucleotides are TGTGCCAGCAGCTCCATCTCCTACGAGCAGTACTTC. Protein sequence: CASSSISYEQYF. The V call is TRBV7-9, the J call TRBJ2-7; D is unclear. Trimming cost V 4 bases and J 0 bases, with 4 bases left between them. The CDR3 is made up of 12 amino acids. Germline V gives CDR1 SEHNR, CDR2 FQNEAQ (reference sequence).

The rearrangement joins TRBV4-1 to TRBJ1-5; TRBD1 matches 7 bases. V shed 4 bases and J 7 bases; nucleotides not matched to a gene: 4. The CDR3 sequence is 13 residues long. Germline V gene data show CDR1 as MGHRA and CDR2 as YSYEKL. CDR3 sequence reads: CASSLQGIQPQHF. CDR3 nucleotide sequence: TGCGCCAGCAGCCTACAGGGGATACAGCCCCAGCATTTT.

J is TRBJ1-2 and V is TRBV5-4; D is unclear. Germline V gene data show CDR1 as SGHNT and CDR2 as YYREEE (reference sequence). V lost 4 bases and J lost 4, with 11 bases in between. The CDR3 is 13 residues long. The chain's CDR3 is CASSHITTYGYTF. The CDR3 nucleotides read TGTGCCAGCAGCCACATCACTACCTATGGCTACACCTTC.

The V gene is TRBV19, the J gene TRBJ2-1; 11 positions match TRBD2. The V gene end was trimmed by 4 bases and the J gene end by 5 bases; junction bases not matched to a gene: 7. Germline values: CDR1 LNHDA, CDR2 SQIVND (reference sequence). The CDR3 has 16 amino acids. The CDR3 loop reads CASSTGLAELHNEQFF. CDR3 sequence (DNA): TGTGCCAGTAGTACGGGACTAGCGGAATTACACAATGAGCAGTTCTTC. The whole variable domain, remainder taken from reference TRBV19 and TRBJ2-1, is DGGITQSPKYLFRKEGQNVTLSCEQNLNHDAMYWYRQDPGQGLRLIYYSQIVNDFQKGDIAEGYSVSREKKESFPLTVTSAQKNPTAFYLCASSTGLAELHNEQFFGPGTRLTVL.

J is TRBJ2-3 and V is TRBV27; D not resolved. V was shortened by 5 bases and J by 6 bases, with 9 bases between the two germline ends. This CDR3 has 12 residues. Per germline, CDR1 MNHEY and CDR2 SMNVEV (reference sequence). The CDR3 nucleotides read TGTGCCAGCAGTAGTGGGTGGGATACGCAGTATTTT. Its protein product is CASSSGWDTQYF.

The chain is built from TRBV29-1 and TRBJ1-2, with 10 bases fitting TRBD1. This CDR3 is 15 amino acids long. Germline V gives CDR1 SQVTM, CDR2 ANQGSEA. V shed 6 bases and J 3 bases; nucleotides not matched to a gene: 10. The CDR3 nucleotides read TGCAGCGTAATTCTCCGGGACAGGGGAGACTATGGCTACACCTTC. Amino acid sequence: CSVILRDRGDYGYTF.

This sequence joins TRBV19 and TRBJ1-2; D is unresolved. This CDR3 has 15 amino acids. The V gene lost 3 bases and the J gene lost 5 bases, with 16 bases spanning the gap. Germline CDR1 is LNHDA and CDR2 is SQIVND (reference sequence). CDR3 residues: CASSISFAAVYGYTF. The CDR3 nucleotides are TGTGCCAGTAGTATTTCTTTTGCGGCCGTGTATGGCTACACCTTC.

This clone is large (0.1 to 1%) by share. This sequence joins TRBV5-4 and TRBJ2-1; D perhaps matches TRBD2 (5 bases). Germline V gene data show CDR1 as SGHNT and CDR2 as YYREEE (reference sequence). The CDR3 is 14 amino acids. V was pared by 10 bases and J by 0 bases, with 14 bases between. DNA for the CDR3: TGTGCCGGTGAAATCCGGGGCTCCTACAATGAGCAGTTCTTC. Translating gives CAGEIRGSYNEQFF.

The chain combines TRBV29-1 with TRBJ2-7; 8 bases are a match to TRBD1. The germline V gene encodes CDR1 SQVTM and CDR2 ANQGSEA. This CDR3 contains 15 residues. Germline trimming cut 4 bases from V and 6 bases from J; bases unmatched to any gene: 14. CDR3 protein: CSVAGGGQGVGEQYF. CDR3 in DNA: TGCAGCGTTGCGGGCGGAGGACAGGGTGTCGGCGAGCAGTACTTC.

The chain uses TRBV7-9 and TRBJ2-1; 13 nucleotides agree with TRBD2. V lost 5 bases and J lost 10; bases outside the gene matches: 5. Germline CDR1 reads SEHNR; CDR2 reads FQNEAQ (reference sequence). The CDR3 is 14 residues long. CDR3 region: CASSTSGGAQEQFF. The DNA for the CDR3 is TGTGCCAGCAGCACTAGCGGGGGGGCCCAAGAGCAGTTCTTC.

This chain uses TRBV4-3 with TRBJ2-2, with D tentatively TRBD2 (6 bases). CDR3 length: 15 amino acids. V shed 3 bases and J shed 9 bases, with 17 bases lying between them. The V gene's germline CDR1 is LGHNA and CDR2 YSLEER. DNA for the CDR3: TGCGCCAGCAGCCAGGTGACGGGACTTCCAAGGGAGCTGTTTTTT. This gives the protein CASSQVTGLPRELFF.

This chain uses TRBV27 with TRBJ1-2, with unresolved D. Trimming left V 5 bases short and J 7 bases short, with 17 bases between. CDR1 is MNHEY and CDR2 is SMNVEV in the germline V gene (reference sequence). The length of the CDR3 is 14 residues. This CDR3 is CASSLQDGTGGYTF. CDR3 in DNA: TGTGCCAGCAGTCTTCAGGACGGTACGGGTGGCTACACCTTC.

The V gene is TRBV6-7, the J gene TRBJ1-2; the D gene is possibly TRBD1 (5 bases). TRBV6-7 is an ORF, and what it does is uncertain. V lost 4 bases and J lost 6, with 15 bases in between. The CDR3 runs to 14 residues. Here the CDR3 DNA reads TGTGCCAGCAGTTGCCCGGACACCGAAAATGGCTACACCTTC. As protein: CASSCPDTENGYTF.

Remarks on this clone: The junction and the germline gene differ at one end; a read error may be behind it. The CDR3 bases are TGTGCCAACAGCCTAGGACAGGCCTACGGAGAGACCCAGTACTTC. This encodes CANSLGQAYGETQYF. This chain links TRBV14 with TRBJ2-5, with TRBD1 matching over 7 bases. The V gene's germline CDR1 is SGHDN and CDR2 FVKESK. The CDR3 sequence is 15 residues long.

This chain joins TRBV9 and TRBJ2-7; no clear D gene. Germline CDR1 and CDR2: SGDLS and YYNGEE. The germline V and J ends were trimmed by 0 bases and 0 bases, with 10 bases remaining between them. The CDR3 is made up of 15 amino acids. Written as DNA, the CDR3 is TGTGCCAGCAGCGTAGCTGTGGATAGCTCCTACGAGCAGTACTTC. This translates into CASSVAVDSSYEQYF.